This TCR beta chain was sequenced in a study of human T cells and chemical hapten exposure. Germline V CDR1 and CDR2: KGHDR, SFDVKD. This CDR3 comprises 15 residues. V gave up 3 bases and J gave up 7 bases, with 12 bases separating them. TCRdb used MiXCR to reprocess the RACE reads, holding one entry per CDR3 protein. The sample holds 370,000 or so distinct CDR3 sequences; roughly 5% are singletons and the top ten take around 2.3%. Regarding time point: patch test 1, 2 weeks after DPC sensitization. Stated treatment: therapeutic diphenylcyclopropenone sensitization with weekly scalp DPC. This clonotype has a handful of counts.

The source material was whole blood, sampled in connection with sensitization to the hapten diphenylcyclopropenone (DPC). The chain carries TRBV24-1 and TRBJ1-6, with D hard to call. The sequence was obtained from a woman aged 45-59 years with alopecia areata. Some clones in this sample may be carry-over from other donors' samples. CDR3 sequence reads: CATSDDGPGNSPLHF. In DNA, the CDR3 is TGTGCCACCAGTGATGACGGGCCCGGGAATTCACCCCTCCACTTT.